This T cell receptor beta chain was captured by sequencing in a study of T cell changes during pregnancy in multiple sclerosis. CDR1 SEHNR and CDR2 FQNEAQ come from the germline V gene (reference sequence). V lost 5 bases and J 1 base, leaving 12 bases between the germline ends. This CDR3 comprises 15 residues. Method: immunoSEQ multiplex PCR; TCRdb's copy keeps in-frame clones and lacks some. The sample has tens of thousands of clones; roughly 95% are singletons. The sequenced sample was CD8+ T cells from peripheral blood mononuclear cells, obtained after pregnancy. V and J are TRBV7-9 and TRBJ2-1; TRBD1 might be the D (6 bases). The source is a female donor with multiple sclerosis, enrolled in a pregnancy study. DNA of the CDR3: TGTGCCAGCAGCATCAGGGGTGGGTCCTACAATGAGCAGTTCTTC. Protein sequence: CASSIRGGSYNEQFF.